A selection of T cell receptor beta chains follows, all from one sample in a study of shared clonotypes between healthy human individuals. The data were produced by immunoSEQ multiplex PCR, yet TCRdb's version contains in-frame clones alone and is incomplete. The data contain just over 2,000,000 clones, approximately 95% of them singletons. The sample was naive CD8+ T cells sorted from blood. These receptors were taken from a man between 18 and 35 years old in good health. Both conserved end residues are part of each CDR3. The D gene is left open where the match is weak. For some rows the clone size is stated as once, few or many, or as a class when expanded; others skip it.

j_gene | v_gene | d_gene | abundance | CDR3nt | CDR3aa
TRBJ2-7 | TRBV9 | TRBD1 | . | TGTGCCAGCAGCGCTACCGGGACAGCCGATATATACGGGCAGTACTTC | CASSATGTADIYGQYF
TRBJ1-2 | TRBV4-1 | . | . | TGCGCCAGCAGCCAAGGGCCCTACTCCTTGGACGGCAACTATGGCTACACCTTC | CASSQGPYSLDGNYGYTF
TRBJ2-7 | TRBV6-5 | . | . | TGTGCCAGCAGTCCCGCGGGCGGGGTTACCTACGAGCAGTACTTC | CASSPAGGVTYEQYF
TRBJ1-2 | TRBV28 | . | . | TGTGCCAGCAGTCTTAGGGGTGGGAGCTATGGCTACACCTTC | CASSLRGGSYGYTF
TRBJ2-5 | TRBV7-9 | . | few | TGTGCCAGCAGCTTAGTACAGGGAGGGGAGACCCAGTACTTC | CASSLVQGGETQYF
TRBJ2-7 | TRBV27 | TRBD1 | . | TGTGCCAGCAGTTCAAAAGGGACAGGGTTCTACGAGCAGTACTTC | CASSSKGTGFYEQYF
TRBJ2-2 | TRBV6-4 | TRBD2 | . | TGTGCCAGCAGTGCCCCGGGACTAGCGGGAGGACGAGGCACCGGGGAGCTGTTTTTT | CASSAPGLAGGRGTGELFF
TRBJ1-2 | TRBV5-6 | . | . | TGTGCCAGCAGCTACCGGGACGCAAATGGCTACACCTTC | CASSYRDANGYTF
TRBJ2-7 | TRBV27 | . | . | TGTGCCAGCAGTTTAATAGGGTTCTCCGAGCAGTACTTC | CASSLIGFSEQYF
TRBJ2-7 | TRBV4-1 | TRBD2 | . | TGCGCCAGCAGCCTGGGACTAGAAAGAGTCTACGAGCAGTACTTC | CASSLGLERVYEQYF
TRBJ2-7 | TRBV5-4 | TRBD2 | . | TGTGCCAGCAGCCCCGCCCCGACTAGCGAGGTCTACGAGCAGTACTTC | CASSPAPTSEVYEQYF
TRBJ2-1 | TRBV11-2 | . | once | TGTGCCAGCAGCTTAGATGGGCCCCACAATGAGCAGTTCTTC | CASSLDGPHNEQFF
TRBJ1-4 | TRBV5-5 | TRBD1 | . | TGTGCCAGCAGCGAAAGAGAACAGGGGATGAAGGAAAAACTGTTTTTT | CASSEREQGMKEKLFF
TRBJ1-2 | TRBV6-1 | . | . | TGTGCCAGCAGAATTGACCCTCTAAACTATGGCTACACCTTC | CASRIDPLNYGYTF
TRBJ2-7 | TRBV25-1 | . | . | TGTGCCAGCAGTGAACCGAAGTACCCCTACGAGCAGTACTTC | CASSEPKYPYEQYF
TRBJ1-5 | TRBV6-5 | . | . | TGTGCCAGCAGTTACTCGGAGGGTAATCAGCCCCAGCATTTT | CASSYSEGNQPQHF
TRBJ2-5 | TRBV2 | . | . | TGTGCCAGCAGTGTCGCCGGATTAGAGACCCAGTACTTC | CASSVAGLETQYF
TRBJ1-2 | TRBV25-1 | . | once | TGTGCCAGCAGTGGTGGGGAGGGTTCCGCGTATGGCTACACCTTC | CASSGGEGSAYGYTF
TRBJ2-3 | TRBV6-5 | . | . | TGTGCCAGCAGTTACAATGAGAGGGGCACAGATACGCAGTATTTT | CASSYNERGTDTQYF
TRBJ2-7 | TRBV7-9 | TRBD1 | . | TGTGCCAGCAGCTTAGTTACAGGGGATTACGAGCAGTACTTC | CASSLVTGDYEQYF
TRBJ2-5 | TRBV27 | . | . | TGTGCCAGCAGTTTATCTGGGGCCCATGAGACCCAGTACTTC | CASSLSGAHETQYF
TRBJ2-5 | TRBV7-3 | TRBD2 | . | TGTGCCAGCAGCTCCCTCTCCGGGGGGGCCGAAGAGACCCAGTACTTC | CASSSLSGGAEETQYF
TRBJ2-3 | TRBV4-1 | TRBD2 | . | TGCGCCAGCAGCCATGCGGGGGGCGCCGGAACAGATACGCAGTATTTT | CASSHAGGAGTDTQYF
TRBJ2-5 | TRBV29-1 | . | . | TGCAGCGTTGAATTGGGGATTGGTCAGGAGACCCAGTACTTC | CSVELGIGQETQYF
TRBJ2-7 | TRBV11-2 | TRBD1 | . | TGTGCCAGCAGCTTAGGGCGGACAGGGGGAGACCCTTACGAGCAGTACTTC | CASSLGRTGGDPYEQYF
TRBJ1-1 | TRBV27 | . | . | TGTGCCAGCAGTTTATCACCCGGCAGCATGAACACTGAAGCTTTCTTT | CASSLSPGSMNTEAFF
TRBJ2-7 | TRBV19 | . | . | TGTGCCAGTAGTCCCGGGACCCTCCCCTACGAGCAGTACTTC | CASSPGTLPYEQYF
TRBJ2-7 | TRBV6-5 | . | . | TGTGCCAGCAGTTACTCGGGGATTGGGGAGCAGTACTTC | CASSYSGIGEQYF
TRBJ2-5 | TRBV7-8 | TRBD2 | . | TGTGCCAGCAGCGACCCCTACGATAGCGGGAAGAAAGAGACCCAGTACTTC | CASSDPYDSGKKETQYF